This paragraph reports one T cell receptor beta chain. Antigen unknown. From germline, CDR1 is SEHNR and CDR2 FQNEAQ (reference sequence). This CDR3 spans 12 amino acids. Trimming left V 6 bases short and J 5 bases short, with 11 bases between. This record comes from a study of shared clonotypes between healthy human individuals. Study-level background: A donor's plate count was three for CD4 naive and three for CD4 memory; CD8 naive had two and CD8 memory one. Study conclusions and caveats: For naive CD4 cells, around 5.1% of clonotypes were shared across a handful of donors. Memory subsets had estimated richness that was generally smaller than that of naive subsets.

Positively selected for CCR7, the CD45RO-negative cells used as naive CD8 cells excluded terminally differentiated effector memory CD45RA+ cells. The assay was carried out at the deep level. Method: immunoSEQ multiplex PCR; TCRdb's copy keeps in-frame clones and lacks some. The sample has about 2.2 million clones, 80% to 95% seen once. This TCR derives from a man younger than 35 in good health. Some clones in this sample may be carry-over from other donors' samples. The sample consisted of naive CD8+ T cells from PBMCs. The chain links TRBV7-9 to TRBJ2-7, with D possibly being TRBD2 (5 bases). CDR3 sequence (DNA): TGTGCCAGCAGGACGGGGAGCGACGAGCAGTACTTC. Amino acid sequence: CASRTGSDEQYF.